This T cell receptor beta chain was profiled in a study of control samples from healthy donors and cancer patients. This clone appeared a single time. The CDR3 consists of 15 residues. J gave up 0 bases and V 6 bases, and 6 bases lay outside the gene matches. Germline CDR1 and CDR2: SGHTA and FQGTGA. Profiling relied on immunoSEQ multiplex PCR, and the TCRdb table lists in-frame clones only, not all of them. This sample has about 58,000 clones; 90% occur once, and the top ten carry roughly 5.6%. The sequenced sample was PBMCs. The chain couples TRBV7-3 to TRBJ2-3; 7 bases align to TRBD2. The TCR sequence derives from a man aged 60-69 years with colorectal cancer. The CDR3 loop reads CASSLAVGSTDTQYF. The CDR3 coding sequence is TGTGCCAGCAGTCTAGCGGTAGGAAGCACAGATACGCAGTATTTT.